This T cell receptor (beta chain) came from a study of T cell responses to AZD1222 COVID-19 vaccine. Notes on the study in general: After the peak T cell response, and only then, were repertoires sampled. Across the whole spike, CD4 TCRs peaked at regions 160-218 and 743-854. The breadth and depth of Spike-specific TCRs increased once two AZD1222 doses had been given. Females made up more of the donors, who were largely white British, and clonal diversity may have come out too low.

V lost 0 bases, J lost 2 bases, and 9 bases stayed unmatched. CDR1 and CDR2 (germline): SGHDT, YYEEEE. The CDR3 covers 17 residues. Generated by immunoSEQ multiplex PCR, the TCRdb table keeps only in-frame clones and is missing some. The repertoire shows about 140,000 clones; the top ten hold about 2.3%. Remarks on this clone: Its antigen remains unidentified.

This clonotype was obtained from an adult in good health. The chain employs TRBV5-6 and TRBJ2-7, with 9 bases that match TRBD2. Sequencing was carried out using peripheral blood. CDR3 sequence reads: CASSLAGGGGDPYEQYF. In DNA, the CDR3 is TGTGCCAGCAGCTTGGCGGGTGGCGGGGGGGATCCCTACGAGCAGTACTTC.